Listed below are T cell receptor beta chains from one sample, sequenced in a study of CD8+CD57+ T cells in acquired aplastic anemia. TCRdb ran MiXCR on the reads and lists one entry per CDR3 protein. The sample lists roughly 80,000 distinct CDR3 sequences; around 70% were seen once. The sample taken for sequencing was sorted CD4+, CD8+, or CD8+CD57+ T cells (not recorded which) from PBMCs. The source of these receptors is a human donor with aplastic anemia. The CDR3 runs from the conserved cysteine through the conserved F or W. The size entry is marked missing in some rows and otherwise reads once, few, many or a size class.

abundance	v_gene	j_gene	CDR3aa
NA	TRBV15	TRBJ2-7	CATSRTGTGFYEQYF
NA	TRBV5-1	TRBJ2-3	CASKEGAIGGTQYF
many	TRBV5-6	TRBJ2-7	CASSSGLVPYEQYF
few	TRBV10-3	TRBJ2-5	CAISVGQGALTQYF
many	TRBV19	TRBJ2-5	CASSEGVSGRPTQETQYF
NA	TRBV7-8	TRBJ2-7	CASSSRQGPSYEQYF
NA	TRBV2	TRBJ2-1	CASSDTGVREQFF
NA	TRBV5-4	TRBJ1-6	CASSLVANSPLHF
NA	TRBV7-2	TRBJ2-3	CASSLARGTTDTQYF
NA	TRBV7-9	TRBJ1-3	CASSLAPGDNTIYF
NA	TRBV9	TRBJ1-1	CASSVVGTPGRAFF
few	TRBV7-8	TRBJ1-5	CASSLVGQGGNQPQHF
NA	TRBV2	TRBJ2-1	CASSVSNEQFF
NA	TRBV19	TRBJ1-1	CASSMGRLEAFF
NA	TRBV9	TRBJ1-6	CASSPGSYNSPLHF
NA	TRBV2	TRBJ2-1	CARRPAGYNEQFF
NA	TRBV20-1	TRBJ2-5	CSAQNSALGETQYF
NA	TRBV20-1	TRBJ1-2	CSAELNWDGYTF
NA	TRBV10-2	TRBJ2-1	CASKDLNNEQFF
NA	TRBV20-1	TRBJ1-1	CSEEGGMNTEAFF
NA	TRBV20-1	TRBJ1-2	CSAKPRHGYTF
NA	TRBV7-6	TRBJ2-7	CASSLEASYERYF
few	TRBV25-1	TRBJ2-2	CASSDQRDTGELFF
NA	TRBV15	TRBJ2-7	CATSREQGPYEQYF
NA	TRBV24-1	TRBJ2-5	CATSDPRCQETQYF
NA	TRBV6-5	TRBJ1-6	CASSYGRRNDNSPLHF
NA	TRBV7-2	TRBJ1-1	CASSLVRTEAFF
once	TRBV29-1	TRBJ1-3	CSGMEGNTIYF
NA	TRBV19	TRBJ2-2	CASSIGGRYTGELFF
NA	TRBV11-1	TRBJ2-7	CASSLAPGLGPYEQYF
NA	TRBV10-3	TRBJ2-7	CAISESDSSSYEQYF
NA	TRBV29-1	TRBJ2-7	CSVGMGIYEQYF
few	TRBV19	TRBJ1-5	CASNPTGYVNQPQHF
once	TRBV24-1	TRBJ1-1	CATLDRGRSEMNTEAFF
NA	TRBV25-1	TRBJ2-2	CASSEVANTGELFF